The present T cell receptor (beta chain) was sequenced within a study of shared clonotypes between healthy human individuals. General study findings and limits: Non-shared clonotypes showed lower generation probabilities than clonotypes common to all four donors.

CDR3 length equals 16 residues. The ends lost 0 bases at V and 5 bases at J; junction bases unmatched: 3. Germline values: CDR1 LNHDA, CDR2 SQIVND (reference sequence). Sequenced by immunoSEQ multiplex PCR; TCRdb stores in-frame clones only, minus some. The sample lists around 620,000 clones; roughly 95% were seen once. Naive CD8 populations comprised CD45RO-negative cells positively selected for CCR7, excluding terminally differentiated effector memory CD45RA+ cells. All donors qualified as healthy HIV-negative adults and had experienced no recent acute infections or vaccinations. All of the donors resided in Nashville, Tennessee, and each was a Caucasian adult. As for this clone: Its specificity is unknown.

This clonotype was obtained from a woman aged 30 to 39 in good health. The chain employs TRBV19 and TRBJ2-1, with TRBD2 matching 11 bases. Sequencing was performed on naive CD8+ T cells sorted from blood. This CDR3 is CASSIDGTSGHNEQFF. The CDR3 region has the DNA TGTGCCAGTAGTATAGACGGGACTAGCGGTCACAATGAGCAGTTCTTC.